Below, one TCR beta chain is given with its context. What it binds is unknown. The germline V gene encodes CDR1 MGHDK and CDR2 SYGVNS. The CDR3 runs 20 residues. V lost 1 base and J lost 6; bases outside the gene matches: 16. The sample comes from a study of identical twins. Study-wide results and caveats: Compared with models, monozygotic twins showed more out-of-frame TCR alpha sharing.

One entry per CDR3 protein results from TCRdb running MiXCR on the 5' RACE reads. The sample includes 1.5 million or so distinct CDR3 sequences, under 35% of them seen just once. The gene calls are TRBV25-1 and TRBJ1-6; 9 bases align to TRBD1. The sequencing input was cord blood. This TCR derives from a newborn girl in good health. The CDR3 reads CASSECRTGEKRGFNSPLHF. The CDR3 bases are TGTGCCAGCAGTGAATGTAGGACAGGGGAAAAGAGGGGTTTTAATTCACCCCTCCACTTT.